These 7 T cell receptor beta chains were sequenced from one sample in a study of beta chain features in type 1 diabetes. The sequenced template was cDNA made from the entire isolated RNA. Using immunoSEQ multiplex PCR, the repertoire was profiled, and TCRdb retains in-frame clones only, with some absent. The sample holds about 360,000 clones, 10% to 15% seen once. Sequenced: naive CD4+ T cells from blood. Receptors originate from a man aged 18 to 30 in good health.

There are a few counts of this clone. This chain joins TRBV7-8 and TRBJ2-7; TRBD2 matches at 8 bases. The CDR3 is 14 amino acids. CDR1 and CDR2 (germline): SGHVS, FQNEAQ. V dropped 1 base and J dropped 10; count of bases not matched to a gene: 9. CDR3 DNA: TGTGCCAGCAGCTTAGACACGGCGGGAGGCAATCAGTACTTC. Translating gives CASSLDTAGGNQYF.

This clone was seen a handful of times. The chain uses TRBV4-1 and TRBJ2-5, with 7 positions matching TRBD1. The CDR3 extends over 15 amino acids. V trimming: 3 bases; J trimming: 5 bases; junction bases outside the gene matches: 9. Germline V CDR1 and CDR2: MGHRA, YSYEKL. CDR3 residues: CASSQTHLTGETQYF. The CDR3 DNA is TGCGCCAGCAGCCAGACCCATTTGACAGGGGAGACCCAGTACTTC.

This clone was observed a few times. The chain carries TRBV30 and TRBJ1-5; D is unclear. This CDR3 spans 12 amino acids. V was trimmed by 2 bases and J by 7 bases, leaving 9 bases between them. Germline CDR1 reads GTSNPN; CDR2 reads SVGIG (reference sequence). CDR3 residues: CAWSRDVQPQHF. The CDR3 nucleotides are TGTGCCTGGAGTCGAGATGTCCAGCCCCAGCATTTT.

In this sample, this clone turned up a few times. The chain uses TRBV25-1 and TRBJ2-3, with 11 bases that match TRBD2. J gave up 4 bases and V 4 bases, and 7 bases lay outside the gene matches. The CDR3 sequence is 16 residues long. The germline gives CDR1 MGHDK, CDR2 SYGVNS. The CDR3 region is CASSAASGGRADTQYF. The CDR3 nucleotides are TGTGCCAGCAGTGCGGCTAGCGGGGGGCGGGCAGATACGCAGTATTTT.

DNA for the CDR3: TGTGCCAGCAGCTTAGGGCCCCGGGACAGGCCACTTTACAATGAGCAGTTCTTC. Its protein is CASSLGPRDRPLYNEQFF. The chain employs TRBV7-9 and TRBJ2-1, with 8 bases matching TRBD1. The germline V gene has CDR1 SEHNR and CDR2 FQNEAQ (reference sequence). With 1 base clipped from V and 4 bases from J, the junction kept 12 bases outside the gene matches. CDR3 length: 18 residues.

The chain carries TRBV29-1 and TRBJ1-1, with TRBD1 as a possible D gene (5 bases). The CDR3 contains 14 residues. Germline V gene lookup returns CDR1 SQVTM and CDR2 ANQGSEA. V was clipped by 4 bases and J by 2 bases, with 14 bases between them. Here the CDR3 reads CSVGDRRLNTEAFF. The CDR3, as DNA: TGCAGCGTTGGAGACAGAAGATTAAACACTGAAGCTTTCTTT.

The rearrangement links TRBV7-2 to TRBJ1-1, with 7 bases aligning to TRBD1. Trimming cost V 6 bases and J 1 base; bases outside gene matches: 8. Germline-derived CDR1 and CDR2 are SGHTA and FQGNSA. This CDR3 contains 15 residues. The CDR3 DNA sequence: TGTGCCAGCAGAGTGCGGACAGGAACGAACACTGAAGCTTTCTTT. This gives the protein CASRVRTGTNTEAFF.